A selection of T cell receptor beta chains follows, all from one sample in a study of cytotoxic CD8 clonotypes in ibrutinib-treated CLL. TCRdb's table, derived via immunoSEQ multiplex PCR, lists solely in-frame clones and lacks some. Among approximately 74,000 clones, about 84% were seen once, and the ten largest hold around 7.6%. Sample: PBMCs, taken at disease progression, from a patient treated with ibrutinib. These receptor sequences come from a human donor with chronic lymphocytic leukemia. Each CDR3 is given with its conserved first and last residue.

CDR3,V
CSVRGTRGKETQYF,TRBV29-1
CTSSQGGQGCGGELFF,TRBV1
CASSSPLRSGVPGELFF,TRBV28
CASSLDGHATNEKLFF,TRBV5-1
CASSWYGSTDTQYF,TRBV11-2
CASSIAGGAGTGELFF,TRBV19
CASRSRDRVYEQYF,TRBV5-8
CATSRVSNTEAFF,TRBV15
CASSPGQGMDVSGYTF,TRBV18
CASSESQESSYEQYF,TRBV10-1
CASIGGGTEAFF,TRBV5-4
CASSLWGDPSYEQYF,TRBV11-2
CASSYGSVAYEQYF,TRBV6-5
CASSNTDRSSYEQYF,TRBV5-4
CASSTSGFGEQYF,TRBV19
CASSQTLGRVVGYTF,TRBV6-6
CASSETSRGEQYF,TRBV6-5
CAIRTGEDSPLHF,TRBV10-3
CASRRGPTGNTIYF,TRBV27
CASSHRVGAGKNIQYF,TRBV7-9
CASRGRAWETQYF,TRBV11-2
CASSLGVWTGYEQYF,TRBV7-6
CASTSYLPRGAYF,TRBV7-9
CASSLGLAGYISSYNEQFF,TRBV13
CASSLWADYEQYF,TRBV19
CAWSARGPASQYF,TRBV30